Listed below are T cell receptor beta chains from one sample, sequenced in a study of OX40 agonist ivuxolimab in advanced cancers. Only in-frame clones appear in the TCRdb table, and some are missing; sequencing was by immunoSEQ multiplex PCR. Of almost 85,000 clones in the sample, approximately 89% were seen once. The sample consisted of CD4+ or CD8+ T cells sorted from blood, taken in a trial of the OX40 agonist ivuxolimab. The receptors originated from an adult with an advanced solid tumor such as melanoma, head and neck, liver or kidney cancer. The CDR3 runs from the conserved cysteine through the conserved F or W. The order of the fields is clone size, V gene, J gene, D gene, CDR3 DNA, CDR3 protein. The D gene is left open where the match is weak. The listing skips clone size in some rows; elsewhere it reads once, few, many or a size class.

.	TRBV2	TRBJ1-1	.	TGTGCCAGCAGTGAAGTTCGGGGGAACACTGAAGCTTTCTTT	CASSEVRGNTEAFF
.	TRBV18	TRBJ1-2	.	TGTGCCAGCTCAACGTCACAGGGTAACTATGGCTACACCTTC	CASSTSQGNYGYTF
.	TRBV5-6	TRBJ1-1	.	TGTGCCAGCAGCCCGAGAGTGGGGGATGGCTCTGAAGCTTTCTTT	CASSPRVGDGSEAFF
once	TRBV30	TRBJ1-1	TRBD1	TGTGCCTGGAGGAGGGACAGGGTCCGGGGGGGAGCTTTCTTT	CAWRRDRVRGGAFF
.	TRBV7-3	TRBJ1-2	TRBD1	TGTGCCAGCAGCCTGGGGACAGGGGCTCTTGGCTACACCTTC	CASSLGTGALGYTF
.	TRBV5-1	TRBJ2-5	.	TGCGCCAGCAGCTTGGACAGATTGGGAGAGACCCAGTACTTC	CASSLDRLGETQYF
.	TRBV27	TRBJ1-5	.	TGTGCCAGCAGTTGGAGAGGAGCTAATCAGCCCCAGCATTTT	CASSWRGANQPQHF
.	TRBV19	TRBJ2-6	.	TGTGCCAGTAGTCCAGGCCGTTGGTCGCTCGGGGCCAACGTCCTGACTTTC	CASSPGRWSLGANVLTF
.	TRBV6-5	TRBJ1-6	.	TGTGCCAGCACATGGCGGGTGGACGATAATTCACCCCTCCACTTT	CASTWRVDDNSPLHF
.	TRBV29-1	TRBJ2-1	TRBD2	TGCAGCGCCCTACTAGCGGGAATCAATGAGCAGTTCTTC	CSALLAGINEQFF
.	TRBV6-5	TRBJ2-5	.	TGTGCCAGCCGACGGGGAGAGACCCAGTACTTC	CASRRGETQYF
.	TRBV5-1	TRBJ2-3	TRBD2	TGCGCCAGCAGCTCCAATAGCGGGAGGCCCGCGGATACGCAGTATTTT	CASSSNSGRPADTQYF
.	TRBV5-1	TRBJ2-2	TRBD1	TGCGCCAGCCACGCATTGACAGGGGACACCGGGGAGCTGTTTTTT	CASHALTGDTGELFF
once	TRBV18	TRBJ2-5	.	TGTGCCAGCTCACCATTGCCGGGCGAAGGGACCCAGTACTTC	CASSPLPGEGTQYF
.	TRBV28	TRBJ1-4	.	TGTGCCAGCAGTTTTTTTAGGACGGAACCTGAAAAACTGTTTTTT	CASSFFRTEPEKLFF
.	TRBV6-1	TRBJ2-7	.	TGTGCCAGCACCGGGGGCGGGAGAGCCTACGAGCAGTACTTC	CASTGGGRAYEQYF
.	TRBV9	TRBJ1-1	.	TGTGCCAGCAGCGCCGACGTGATAACTGAAGCTTTCTTT	CASSADVITEAFF
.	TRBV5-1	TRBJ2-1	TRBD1	TGCGCCAGCAGCGGAAACAGGGGGGTCTACAATGAGCAGTTCTTC	CASSGNRGVYNEQFF
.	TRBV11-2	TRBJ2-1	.	TGTGCCAGCAGAGTTAGTAGGGCCCACAATGAGCAGTTCTTC	CASRVSRAHNEQFF
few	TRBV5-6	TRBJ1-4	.	TGTGCCAGCAGCTTATCGGCTAATGAAAAACTGTTTTTT	CASSLSANEKLFF
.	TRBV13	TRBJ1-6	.	TGTGCCAGCAGCACCCACTCCTATAATTCACCCCTCCACTTT	CASSTHSYNSPLHF
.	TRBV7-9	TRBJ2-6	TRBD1	TGTGCCAGCAGCTTCGCCGGGACAGGGGTTTCTGGGGCCAACGTCCTGACTTTC	CASSFAGTGVSGANVLTF
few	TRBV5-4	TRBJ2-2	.	TGTGCCAGCAGCTTGATATTCGGGGGACGAAACGCGAACACCGGGGAGCTGTTTTTT	CASSLIFGGRNANTGELFF
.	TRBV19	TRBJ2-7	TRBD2	TGTGCCAGTAGTCGGCTAGCGGGACACGAGCAGTACTTC	CASSRLAGHEQYF
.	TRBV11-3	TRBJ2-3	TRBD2	TGTGCCAGCAGCTTAGGCGGGGGAGTTGTAGATACGCAGTATTTT	CASSLGGGVVDTQYF
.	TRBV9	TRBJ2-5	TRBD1	TGTGCCAGCAGCGCGACAGGGACAGAGACCCAGTACTTC	CASSATGTETQYF
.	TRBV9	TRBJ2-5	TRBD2	TGTGCCAGCAGCGGGACTAGCCAAGAGACCCAGTACTTC	CASSGTSQETQYF
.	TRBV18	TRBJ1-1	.	TGTGCCAGCTCACCATACAGGGTAGGGCCTGAAGCTTTCTTT	CASSPYRVGPEAFF
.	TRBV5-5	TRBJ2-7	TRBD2	TGTGCCAGCAGCAAGGGACTAGCGTTAGAGCAGTACTTC	CASSKGLALEQYF
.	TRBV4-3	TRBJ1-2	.	TGCGCCAGCAGCCAAGATCTTGGGGTGGGAGACGGCTACACCTTC	CASSQDLGVGDGYTF
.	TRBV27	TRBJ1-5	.	TGTGCCAGCACCAGGGGAGGGGGTGGTCAGCCCCAGCATTTT	CASTRGGGGQPQHF
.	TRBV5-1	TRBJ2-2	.	TGCGCCAGCAGCCCTCCAGGGTTGGACACCGGGGAGCTGTTTTTT	CASSPPGLDTGELFF
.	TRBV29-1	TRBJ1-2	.	TGCAGCGTTGAATTTTCTGACATCTATGGCTACACCTTC	CSVEFSDIYGYTF
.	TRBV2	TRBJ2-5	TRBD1	TGTGCCAGCAGGGAGGACAGGGGGGGGAGAGAGACCCAGTACTTC	CASREDRGGRETQYF
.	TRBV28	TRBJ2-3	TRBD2	TGTGCCAGCAGTCCACACATTAGCGGGACGGGTACAGATACGCAGTATTTT	CASSPHISGTGTDTQYF
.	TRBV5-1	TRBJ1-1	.	TGCGCCAGCAGCCCCGGGGCCGTGAACACTGAAGCTTTCTTT	CASSPGAVNTEAFF
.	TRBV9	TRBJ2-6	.	TGTGCCAGCAGCGTCGGGGGATCTGGGGCCAACGTCCTGACTTTC	CASSVGGSGANVLTF